The 18 T cell receptor beta chains presented below share a single source sample, sequenced in a study of blood T cell repertoires in COVID-19 (dated by TCRdb to the early 2020s). Library preparation employed the immunoSEQ multiplex PCR assay. TCRdb obtained this table from immuneACCESS and retained in-frame rearrangements with V and J assigned. These tables miss some clones; where compared with another copy, unresolved V genes account for less than half of the shortfall, and the remainder is unexplained. The sample records more than 110,000 clones, 84% of which are singletons. The ten largest clones capture about 9.3% of the sample. Sequencing was performed on peripheral blood. Receptors originate from a woman of 80 years or more in a cohort sampled during active or convalescent COVID-19.

V usage is TRBV6-5 and J usage is TRBJ2-7; D remains unclear. Trimming pared 6 bases from V and 4 bases from J, leaving 7 bases between. This CDR3 is 11 amino acids long. Germline loops: CDR1 MNHEY, CDR2 SVGAGI. The CDR3 coding sequence is TGTGCCAGCAGCGCCAGTTACGAGCAGTACGTC. It encodes CASSASYEQYV.

The chain joins TRBV6-6 to TRBJ1-5; D unclear. V was clipped by 7 bases and J by 0 bases, with 10 bases between them. The CDR3 is 14 amino acids. Germline CDR1 and CDR2: MNHNY and SVGAGI (reference sequence). The CDR3 coding sequence is TGTGCCAGCACCACGGGGAATAGCAATCAGCCCCAGCATTTT. It yields the protein CASTTGNSNQPQHF.

V and J are TRBV4-3 and TRBJ2-6; 7 bases fit TRBD1. Trimming removed 0 bases from V and 1 base from J; junction bases left unmatched: 12. Germline CDR1 reads LGHNA; CDR2 reads YSLEER. The CDR3 extends over 20 amino acids. CDR3 sequence reads: CASSQERAGGYLSGANVLTF. CDR3 in DNA: TGCGCCAGCAGCCAAGAGAGGGCAGGGGGATACCTATCTGGGGCCAACGTCCTGACTTTC.

This chain's CDR3 is CASSSQSVNTIYF. CDR3 bases: TGTGCCAGCAGTTCCCAAAGCGTGAACACCATATATTTT. The J gene is TRBJ1-3, the V gene TRBV7-2; no clear D. From germline, CDR1 is SGHTA and CDR2 FQGNSA. The V and J ends lost 6 bases and 7 bases respectively, with 13 bases between them. The CDR3 is made up of 13 amino acids. The complete variable domain, with remaining parts taken from reference TRBV7-2 and TRBJ1-3, reads GAGVSQSPSNKVTEKGKDVELRCDPISGHTALYWYRQSLGQGLEFLIYFQGNSAPDKSGLPSDRFSAERTGGSVSTLTIQRTQQEDSAVYLCASSSQSVNTIYFGEGSWLTVV.

The chain combines TRBV4-1 with TRBJ2-7; D is perhaps TRBD2 (6 bases). V was trimmed by 0 bases and J by 6 bases, leaving 15 bases between them. Per the germline V gene, CDR1 is MGHRA and CDR2 is YSYEKL. The CDR3 has 15 residues. The chain's CDR3 is CASSQESWRAGEQYF. The CDR3 nucleotides read TGCGCCAGCAGCCAAGAGAGTTGGAGGGCAGGCGAGCAGTACTTC.

The chain is built from TRBV9 and TRBJ2-7, with 8 bases fitting TRBD2. This CDR3 has 15 residues. Germline CDR1 SGDLS, CDR2 YYNGEE. The V segment lost 0 bases and the J segment 0 bases; nucleotides outside the gene matches: 2. CDR3 in amino acids: CASSVAGLASYEQYF. CDR3 nucleotides: TGTGCCAGCAGCGTAGCCGGACTAGCCTCCTACGAGCAGTACTTC.

The chain is built from TRBV3-1 (or the pseudogene TRBV3-2) and TRBJ1-1; 7 bases agree with TRBD1. CDR3 size: 12 residues. The junction had 1 base not matched to a gene; V was cut back by 8 bases and J by 1 base. From germline, CDR1 is LGHDT and CDR2 YNNKEL (reference sequence). The CDR3: CASWDRNTEAFF. In nucleotides, the CDR3 is TGTGCCAGCTGGGACAGGAACACTGAAGCTTTCTTT.

The chain is built from TRBV6-4 and TRBJ1-6; TRBD1 is a possible D gene (6 bases). V lost 0 bases and J lost 2, with 8 bases in between. Germline assignment: CDR1 MRHNA and CDR2 SNTAGT. This CDR3 contains 16 residues. The CDR3 bases are TGTGCCAGCAGTGACTCCAGGACAGCCTATAATTCACCCCTCCACTTT. It codes for CASSDSRTAYNSPLHF.

This clone was seen ten or more times. The rearrangement uses TRBV29-1 and TRBJ2-7; 9 bases match TRBD1. The CDR3 length is 15 residues. Germline values: CDR1 SQVTM, CDR2 ANQGSEA. The J segment lost 6 bases and the V segment lost 4 bases, leaving 13 bases of the junction unmatched. This CDR3 reads CSVGRRDREEGEQYF. In nucleotides, the CDR3 is TGCAGCGTTGGCCGCCGGGACAGGGAGGAGGGCGAGCAGTACTTC.

This chain joins TRBV28 and TRBJ1-1; D uncertain. The V gene's germline CDR1 is MDHEN and CDR2 SYDVKM. V was cut by 6 bases and J by 4 bases, with 12 bases left in between. This CDR3 contains 13 residues. The CDR3 DNA reads as TGTGCCAGCAGCATCTTTGCGGTCACTGAAGCTTTCTTT. Translating it yields CASSIFAVTEAFF.

The rearrangement links TRBV11-3 to TRBJ2-6, with D hard to call. CDR3 length: 15 residues. Trimming left V 4 bases short and J 2 bases short, with 9 bases between. Germline V CDR1 and CDR2: SGHNT, YENEEA. The CDR3 sequence is CASSSKITGANVLTF. The CDR3 DNA sequence: TGTGCCAGCAGCTCTAAAATAACTGGGGCCAACGTCCTGACTTTC.

This chain links TRBV9 with TRBJ1-1; TRBD1 is a possible D gene (5 bases). The CDR3 consists of 15 residues. Germline values: CDR1 SGDLS, CDR2 YYNGEE. V gave up 0 bases and J gave up 3 bases, with 12 bases separating them. The DNA of the CDR3 is TGTGCCAGCAGCGTAGATCAGGGTGGGGACACTGAAGCTTTCTTT. Protein: CASSVDQGGDTEAFF.

The chain combines TRBV3-1 (or the pseudogene TRBV3-2) with TRBJ1-4; 10 bases line up with TRBD1. Germline V lookup: CDR1 LGHDT, CDR2 YNNKEL (reference sequence). The CDR3 extends over 14 amino acids. V was clipped by 2 bases and J by 8 bases; unmatched bases: 2. CDR3 region: CASSQWDRGEKLFF. CDR3 coding DNA: TGTGCCAGCAGCCAATGGGACAGGGGAGAAAAACTGTTTTTT.

The rearrangement uses TRBV3-1 (or the pseudogene TRBV3-2) and TRBJ1-2, with a weak D call TRBD1 (5 bases). Trimming removed 3 bases from V and 2 bases from J, with 10 bases in between. Germline V gene data show CDR1 as LGHDT and CDR2 as YNNKEL (reference sequence). This CDR3 spans 14 amino acids. DNA of the CDR3: TGTGCCAGCAGCCACCAGGGTTGGAACTATGGCTACACCTTC. This codes for CASSHQGWNYGYTF.

The chain couples TRBV7-3 to TRBJ2-1; TRBD1 agrees at 7 bases. CDR1 is SGHTA, CDR2 FQGTGA, per germline. The CDR3 has 15 amino acids. The ends lost 6 bases at V and 2 bases at J; junction bases unmatched: 7. The CDR3 region is CASSPGTEAYNEQFF. The CDR3, as DNA: TGTGCCAGCAGTCCCGGGACAGAGGCCTACAATGAGCAGTTCTTC.

This chain joins TRBV5-1 and TRBJ2-7; D is ambiguous. The CDR3 is 13 amino acids. Germline-derived CDR1 and CDR2 are SGHRS and YFSETQ. With 0 bases removed from V and 1 base from J, the gap between germline ends came to 5 bases. The CDR3 DNA reads as TGCGCCAGCAGCTTGGCCCCATCCTACGAGCAGTACTTC. Amino acids: CASSLAPSYEQYF.

The chain combines TRBV7-2 with TRBJ2-5; TRBD2 aligns across 12 bases. Germline CDR1 reads SGHTA; CDR2 reads FQGNSA. CDR3 size: 16 residues. The V segment lost 5 bases and the J segment 2 bases; nucleotides outside the gene matches: 6. The CDR3 region is CASSVTTSGGQETQYF. CDR3 DNA sequence: TGTGCCAGCAGCGTTACGACTAGCGGGGGTCAAGAGACCCAGTACTTC.

The V call is TRBV2, the J call TRBJ1-1, with D tentatively TRBD1 (6 bases). This CDR3 has 14 amino acids. Germline CDR1 SNHLY, CDR2 FYNNEI. Trimming removed 5 bases at V and 0 bases at J, with 10 bases between. DNA for the CDR3: TGTGCCAGCAGTTTCGACAGGATGAACACTGAAGCTTTCTTT. Its protein is CASSFDRMNTEAFF.